One TCR beta chain is described in this entry. Its specificity is not known. This sample is part of a study of CD8+ T cells in alopecia areata. Study-level results: Among the cells sequenced in scalp samples are also the resident alphabeta T cells of normal skin.

The CDR3 covers 11 residues. Germline-derived CDR1 and CDR2 are SGHAT and FQNNGV. V lost 5 bases and J 2 bases, leaving 4 bases between the germline ends. RNA extraction was followed by reverse transcription into cDNA, which acted as the sequencing template. The protocol was immunoSEQ multiplex PCR, while the TCRdb copy is restricted to in-frame clones and leaves out a portion. Found here are 150,000 to 250,000 clones, 55% to 75% of them singletons; the top ten hold 5.5%. Treatment described: oral pan-JAK inhibitor, 5-10 mg twice daily. The specimen was CD4+ T cells sorted from blood, collected at week 24, from a patient treated with tofacitinib. The receptor comes from a human donor with alopecia areata. The chain recombines TRBV11-2 with TRBJ2-7; D is uncertain. The CDR3: CASSITYEQYF. The CDR3 DNA reads as TGTGCCAGCAGCATCACCTACGAGCAGTACTTC.